These 10 T cell receptor beta chains came from one sample sequenced in a study of blood T cell repertoires in COVID-19. TCRdb's copy holds only in-frame clones and misses some; the assay was immunoSEQ multiplex PCR. This table has about 100,000 clones, roughly 69% appearing once. The sample was peripheral blood. Every receptor here comes from a man older than 75 with acute or convalescent COVID-19.

The gene calls are TRBV5-1 and TRBJ2-7; D not resolved. The V gene's germline CDR1 is SGHRS and CDR2 YFSETQ. Between the trimmed V and J ends, which lost 1 base and 0 bases, there was a span of 11 bases. The CDR3 loop spans 15 amino acids. CDR3 in amino acids: CASSLIGESSYEQYF. In DNA, the CDR3 is TGCGCCAGCAGCTTGATCGGAGAAAGCTCCTACGAGCAGTACTTC. The entire variable domain, with the rest obtained from reference TRBV5-1 and TRBJ2-7, is as follows: KAGVTQTPRYLIKTRGQQVTLSCSPISGHRSVSWYQQTPGQGLQFLFEYFSETQRNKGNFPGRFSGRQFSNSRSEMNVSTLELGDSALYLCASSLIGESSYEQYFGPGTRLTVT.

J is TRBJ2-1 and V is TRBV29-1; D is uncertain. Germline V gives CDR1 SQVTM, CDR2 ANQGSEA. The CDR3 loop spans 13 amino acids. Trimming cost V 8 bases and J 4 bases, with 15 bases left between them. CDR3 region: CSFLPVRYNEQFF. The CDR3 nucleotides are TGCAGCTTTCTTCCGGTCAGGTACAATGAGCAGTTCTTC.

In this sample, this clone is medium-sized (0.01 to 0.1%). The genes are TRBV27 and TRBJ1-1; D gene uncertain. Germline V CDR1 and CDR2: MNHEY, SMNVEV (reference sequence). CDR3 length equals 15 residues. V lost 5 bases and J lost 1, with 14 bases in between. For the CDR3, the DNA is TGTGCCAGCAGTCCCTCGGGAGGCGGGAACACTGAAGCTTTCTTT. It encodes CASSPSGGGNTEAFF.

The chain recombines TRBV28 with TRBJ1-3, with D perhaps matching TRBD1 (6 bases). In germline, CDR1 is MDHEN, CDR2 SYDVKM. CDR3 length: 14 amino acids. V shed 6 bases and J shed 0 bases, with 9 bases lying between them. The CDR3 DNA sequence: TGTGCCAGCAGCTCGACAGGCTCTGGAAACACCATATATTTT. Translation: CASSSTGSGNTIYF.

The V and J genes are TRBV5-4 and TRBJ1-1; D might be TRBD1 (6 bases). Germline CDR1 reads SGHNT; CDR2 reads YYREEE (reference sequence). Between the trimmed V and J ends, which lost 0 bases and 2 bases, there was a span of 8 bases. The CDR3 sequence is 14 residues long. For the CDR3, the DNA is TGTGCCAGCAGCTTGGGAGGGGGAAACACTGAAGCTTTCTTT. Protein product: CASSLGGGNTEAFF.

This rearrangement joins TRBV28 to TRBJ1-5; TRBD1 might be the D (6 bases). Germline assignment: CDR1 MDHEN and CDR2 SYDVKM. The V and J ends lost 8 bases and 6 bases respectively, with 17 bases between them. The CDR3 runs to 14 residues. Written as DNA, the CDR3 is TGTGCCAGCCATACAGGGATTCGGGGTCAGCCCCAGCATTTT. Translated: CASHTGIRGQPQHF.

J is TRBJ2-2 and V is TRBV7-2, with D possibly TRBD2 on 5 matching bases. Germline CDR1 and CDR2: SGHTA and FQGNSA. Trimming cost V 2 bases and J 7 bases, with 11 bases left between them. The CDR3 is made up of 14 amino acids. The CDR3 sequence: CASSLQRGGGELFF. The CDR3, as DNA: TGTGCCAGCAGCTTACAAAGAGGAGGCGGGGAGCTGTTTTTT.

This chain links TRBV6-5 with TRBJ2-1; maybe TRBD1 (6 bases). Germline loops: CDR1 MNHEY, CDR2 SVGAGI. There are 14 residues in the CDR3. V gave up 5 bases and J gave up 4 bases, with 12 bases separating them. In DNA form, the CDR3 reads TGTGCCAGCAGTCCCCGAGGACAGTACAATGAGCAGTTCTTC. It translates to CASSPRGQYNEQFF.

The CDR3 DNA reads as TGTGCCAGCAGCGTAGGGGGCAGATCAGGAAACACCATATATTTT. The encoded protein is CASSVGGRSGNTIYF. The V and J genes are TRBV9 and TRBJ1-3, with a weak D call TRBD1 (5 bases). CDR3 length: 15 amino acids. The V and J ends lost 0 bases and 4 bases respectively, with 11 bases between them. Germline CDR1 reads SGDLS; CDR2 reads YYNGEE.

The V gene is TRBV7-2, the J gene TRBJ2-1, with 9 positions matching TRBD2. V shed 1 base and J 7 bases; nucleotides not matched to a gene: 11. This CDR3 is 17 amino acids long. Germline V CDR1 and CDR2: SGHTA, FQGNSA. Here the CDR3 reads CASSLGLGSGSFNEQFF. The CDR3 region has the DNA TGTGCCAGCAGCTTAGGGCTAGGTAGCGGGAGTTTTAATGAGCAGTTCTTC.